The entry below describes one TCR beta chain. TCRdb's table, derived via immunoSEQ multiplex PCR, lists solely in-frame clones and lacks some. The sample records roughly 68,000 clones, 96% being singletons. The germline V gene encodes CDR1 LGHNA and CDR2 YNFKEQ. The length of the CDR3 is 14 residues. With 9 bases removed from V and 4 bases from J, the gap between germline ends came to 15 bases. This sample was included in a study of cytomegalovirus exposure and HLA in healthy donors. This chain uses TRBV4-2 with TRBJ2-2, with a possible D match to TRBD1 (6 bases). The clonotype originates from a woman between 18 and 29 years old in good health and CMV-seropositive. Sequencing was carried out using PBMCs. CDR3 sequence: CARDRGFRTGELFF. For the CDR3, the DNA is TGTGCCAGGGACAGAGGGTTTCGCACCGGGGAGCTGTTTTTT.